The 19 T cell receptor beta chains listed next were all sequenced from one sample in a study of blood T cell repertoires in COVID-19. This table comes from immunoSEQ multiplex PCR, and its TCRdb copy is limited to in-frame clones, with some not included. The data contain roughly 240,000 clones, 70% to 90% of them singletons. Sequencing was done on a sample of peripheral blood. These receptor sequences come from a man in his 60s who had recovered from COVID-19.

This chain joins TRBV28 and TRBJ1-2; D not certain. The CDR3 runs 14 residues. V lost 2 bases to trimming and J lost 5 bases, with 12 bases between them. Germline V lookup: CDR1 MDHEN, CDR2 SYDVKM. The CDR3 protein is CASSLASVPYGYTF. CDR3 sequence (DNA): TGTGCCAGCAGTTTAGCCTCAGTTCCTTATGGCTACACCTTC.

In DNA form, the CDR3 reads TGTGCCAGCAGTGTTGAGACAGGGAGCACAGATACGCAGTATTTT. This encodes CASSVETGSTDTQYF. This chain connects TRBV2 to TRBJ2-3; 7 bases map to TRBD1. The CDR3 is 15 residues long. V lost 4 bases, J lost 0 bases, and 4 bases stayed unmatched. Germline lookup yields CDR1 SNHLY and CDR2 FYNNEI.

The table lists this clone with a few counts. The chain carries TRBV11-2 and TRBJ2-7; D perhaps matches TRBD2 (5 bases). CDR1 and CDR2 (germline): SGHAT, FQNNGV. Trimming pared 5 bases from V and 1 base from J, leaving 9 bases between. CDR3 length equals 13 residues. DNA for the CDR3: TGTGCCAGCAGCACCAGGACTTCCTACGAGCAGTACTTC. Protein product: CASSTRTSYEQYF.

The chain recombines TRBV19 with TRBJ2-1; TRBD1 aligns across 8 bases. Germline CDR1 and CDR2: LNHDA and SQIVND (reference sequence). This CDR3 is 15 amino acids long. Trimming at V came to 3 bases and at J to 6 bases, leaving 7 bases not matched to a gene. The DNA for the CDR3 is TGTGCCAGTAGTATCAACAGGGGGGCCCGCAATGAGCAGTTCTTC. It specifies CASSINRGARNEQFF.

The genes are TRBV28 and TRBJ2-3, with a possible D match to TRBD1 (6 bases). The V gene lost 6 bases and the J gene lost 0 bases, with 10 bases spanning the gap. CDR3 length equals 14 residues. Germline lookup yields CDR1 MDHEN and CDR2 SYDVKM. DNA for the CDR3: TGTGCCAGCAGCATCCAGGGGAGCACAGATACGCAGTATTTT. As protein: CASSIQGSTDTQYF.

The chain couples TRBV29-1 to TRBJ1-5, with 7 nucleotides matching TRBD1. The CDR3 totals 15 residues. V dropped 6 bases and J dropped 5; count of bases not matched to a gene: 13. Germline loops: CDR1 SQVTM, CDR2 ANQGSEA. CDR3 nucleotides: TGCAGCGTATCGGACATAGGGGGCGCGCATCAGCCCCAGCATTTT. Protein: CSVSDIGGAHQPQHF.

The V and J genes are TRBV10-2 and TRBJ2-5; 11 bases line up with TRBD2. The germline V gene has CDR1 WSHSY and CDR2 SAAADI. The CDR3 runs 19 residues. Trimming removed 2 bases from V and 0 bases from J; junction bases left unmatched: 11. CDR3 residues: CASSEPGLAAKWYQETQYF. The CDR3 DNA follows: TGCGCCAGCAGTGAGCCGGGACTAGCGGCGAAATGGTACCAAGAGACCCAGTACTTC.

This clone appeared a single time. This chain connects TRBV11-1 to TRBJ2-7; TRBD2 is a possible D gene (7 bases). The CDR3 has 14 residues. Germline V gene data show CDR1 as SGHAT and CDR2 as FQDESV (reference sequence). Trimming left V 6 bases short and J 3 bases short, with 15 bases between. CDR3 amino acids: CASSKERGGYEQYF. The CDR3 coding sequence is TGTGCCAGCAGTAAAGAGAGGGGGGGCTACGAGCAGTACTTC.

The chain links TRBV7-8 to TRBJ1-1, with TRBD1 identical over 7 bases. V trimming: 5 bases; J trimming: 1 base; junction bases outside the gene matches: 7. CDR3 length equals 15 residues. Germline V gene sequence: CDR1 SGHVS, CDR2 FQNEAQ. CDR3 sequence (DNA): TGTGCCAGCAGCCCCCAGACAGGGAGGAACACTGAAGCTTTCTTT. This gives the protein CASSPQTGRNTEAFF.

The rearrangement joins TRBV2 to TRBJ2-3; possible D gene TRBD1, 6 bases. The CDR3 has 15 amino acids. V was cut by 6 bases and J by 1 base, with 14 bases left in between. Germline CDR1 and CDR2: SNHLY and FYNNEI. In DNA form, the CDR3 reads TGTGCCAGCAGGAGGGTGGCAGGGGGCACAGATACGCAGTATTTT. Amino acid sequence: CASRRVAGGTDTQYF.

The chain couples TRBV28 to TRBJ1-5; TRBD1 might be the D (6 bases). Trimming removed 3 bases from V and 7 bases from J, with 22 bases in between. CDR1 is MDHEN, CDR2 SYDVKM, per germline. This CDR3 region has 17 residues. The CDR3 DNA reads TGTGCCAGCAGTTTCACTGCTGGGCAGGGGCGAGGGCAGCCCCAGCATTTT. It codes for CASSFTAGQGRGQPQHF.

The chain recombines TRBV3-1 (or the pseudogene TRBV3-2) with TRBJ1-4, with D perhaps matching TRBD1 (5 bases). Trimming took 0 bases from V and 5 from J, leaving 13 bases between them. Germline CDR1 LGHDT, CDR2 YNNKEL (reference sequence). The CDR3 loop spans 16 amino acids. CDR3 sequence: CASSQEGAFYNEKLFF. In DNA form, the CDR3 reads TGTGCCAGCAGCCAAGAAGGGGCGTTTTACAATGAAAAACTGTTTTTT.

The rearrangement links TRBV7-2 to TRBJ1-1, with D uncertain. The V gene's germline CDR1 is SGHTA and CDR2 FQGNSA. The CDR3 covers 14 residues. The V gene lost 5 bases and the J gene lost 0 bases, with 10 bases spanning the gap. CDR3 sequence: CASSIQKMNTEAFF. The CDR3 nucleotides read TGTGCCAGCAGCATCCAGAAGATGAACACTGAAGCTTTCTTT.

This clone occurred a few times. J is TRBJ2-7 and V is TRBV18, with D perhaps matching TRBD2 (5 bases). Trimming left V 0 bases short and J 5 bases short, with 8 bases between. This CDR3 spans 13 amino acids. Germline V gene data show CDR1 as KGHSH and CDR2 as LQKENI. As DNA, the CDR3 is TGTGCCAGCTCACCACCCACTAGACACGAGCAGTACTTC. As protein: CASSPPTRHEQYF.

The J gene is TRBJ2-3, the V gene TRBV12-3 or TRBV12-4, with D perhaps TRBD1 (5 bases). The CDR3 has 13 amino acids. The germline V and J ends were trimmed by 4 bases and 3 bases, with 8 bases remaining between them. CDR3 bases: TGTGCCAGCAGTTCCAGACAGACAGATACGCAGTATTTT. As protein: CASSSRQTDTQYF.

This chain uses TRBV2 with TRBJ2-7; 8 nucleotides line up with TRBD1. The CDR3 consists of 15 residues. Germline lookup yields CDR1 SNHLY and CDR2 FYNNEI. V lost 7 bases to trimming and J lost 5 bases; unmatched junction nucleotides: 13. CDR3 sequence reads: CASNDIGGQGHEQYF. In nucleotides, the CDR3 is TGTGCCAGCAACGACATCGGTGGACAGGGCCACGAGCAGTACTTC.

This chain connects TRBV19 to TRBJ1-1, with 7 bases fitting TRBD1. The CDR3 has 13 amino acids. Germline V gene data show CDR1 as LNHDA and CDR2 as SQIVND (reference sequence). The trim removed 5 bases at V and 6 bases at J, leaving 6 bases unmatched. The CDR3 spells CASSLRGTAEAFF. The CDR3 DNA follows: TGTGCCAGTAGTCTCCGCGGGACAGCTGAAGCTTTCTTT.

The chain has TRBV3-1 (or the pseudogene TRBV3-2) and TRBJ1-1; D uncertain. Trimming removed 1 base at V and 5 bases at J, with 14 bases between. The germline V gene has CDR1 LGHDT and CDR2 YNNKEL (reference sequence). The CDR3 totals 15 residues. The CDR3 is CASSQGWSGRTEAFF. In DNA form, the CDR3 reads TGTGCCAGCAGCCAAGGCTGGTCAGGCCGGACTGAAGCTTTCTTT.

J is TRBJ2-5 and V is TRBV28; D remains ambiguous. The CDR3 loop spans 13 amino acids. Germline CDR1 and CDR2: MDHEN and SYDVKM. V lost 1 base to trimming and J lost 4 bases, with 7 bases between them. CDR3 loop: CASSLSSPETQYF. The CDR3 bases are TGTGCCAGCAGTTTATCTAGTCCAGAGACCCAGTACTTC.